The present T cell receptor beta chain was sequenced within a study of CD8 T cells in ankylosing spondylitis. Study outcomes and limitations: It appeared that ankylosing spondylitis blood was characterized by a TCR beta motif of fewer than ten highly homologous variants. Within matched ankylosing spondylitis synovial fluid, disease-linked clones were reportedly significantly enriched.

This clonotype was found a few times. No antigen is known for it. TCRdb re-analysed the 5' RACE reads in MiXCR, keeping a single row per CDR3 protein. The data contain 85,000 to 100,000 distinct CDR3 sequences, about 8.8% of them seen just once; the ten biggest clones take up roughly 5.6%. CDR1 and CDR2 (germline): LNHDA, SQIVND (reference sequence). Trimming left V 4 bases short and J 9 bases short, with 10 bases between. There are 12 residues in the CDR3. Specimen: blood, either unsorted or a sorted T cell fraction (not recorded which). The chain is built from TRBV19 and TRBJ2-1; unclear D gene. This TCR was recovered from a male donor with ankylosing spondylitis or in good health (not recorded which). CDR3 sequence (DNA): TGTGCCAGTAGTAAGACAATTGGTGAGCAGTTCTTC. This sequence encodes CASSKTIGEQFF.